This TCR beta chain was profiled in a study of HIV-infected patients and healthy controls (TCRdb year 2014). Broadly, across the study: The study tested whether deep TCR repertoire sequencing of HIV patients' small blood samples could capture immune perturbation and reconstitution.

Whole blood was used without cell fractionation, so all unsorted peripheral T cells were reflected in the repertoire. Ten uninfected healthy donors were sampled as controls, and four of these ten donors were sampled twice approximately three months apart. An approximately 2.7 ml sample of peripheral blood was drawn into Tempus tubes for RNA extraction. Residual genomic DNA was removed with the TURBO-DNase kit and globin mRNA was depleted with GLOBINclear. The CDR3 starts with the cysteine, ends with the phenylalanine, and has 13 residues. Kept here is only the CDR3 DNA, which spans 39 bases and is read in frame from base 1. Germline trimming amounts to 5 bases on V and 8 bases on J, with 8 as the count of junction bases outside the gene matches. CDR1 and CDR2 are drawn from the germline V gene: MNHEY, SVGEGT. SuperScript III was used to reverse transcribe 500 ng RNA with primers targeting the alpha and beta constant regions. Separate alpha and beta chain libraries were generated by chain-specific third strand synthesis with multiplexing indices. To avoid primer bias, the protocol used one single primer pair to amplify every rearrangement within a chain, and the protocol also attached molecular barcodes to each cDNA molecule. Purified cDNA was joined by T4 RNA Ligase 1 to a 5' RACE adapter carrying a random hexamer and the SP2 sequencing primer site. With slow temperature ramps used to favor optimal annealing, second strand synthesis was primed from the SP2 site with Phusion polymerase. Joined together, two random hexamer sequences that had both been added before amplification formed the 12-nucleotide barcode of each molecule. A brief initial PCR introduced P5 and P7 adapter elements together with a second index, and a roughly 25-cycle amplification PCR using P5s and P7 primers was subsequently performed. A total of 25 to 30 PCR cycles were applied to the libraries, which were quantified on a Qubit, sized on a Bioanalyzer, and diluted to about 4 nM. Normalized libraries were sequenced on an Illumina MiSeq with 2 x 250 paired-end kits. MinElute columns were the means by which the reverse transcription reactions were cleaned up, and the reactions were eluted into roughly 9.4 ul Tris-Cl. Adapter ligations were incubated for around 20 hours at 16 degrees C and subsequently purified with AMPure XP beads at a 1:1 ratio. Processing in the source paper ran as follows. Demultiplexed FASTQ files were processed with a modified Decombinator that output V, J, insert and barcode information. Sequences sharing a barcode but differing from the dominant sequence were discarded as errors, and barcodes clustered at Levenshtein distance 3 were counted to estimate original cDNA molecules. The R packages ineq, vegan, igraph and RCytoscape were used for downstream analyses, with IMGT nomenclature and CDR3 definitions applied. The authors computed V gene usage over distinct sequences and counted each TCR a single time to avoid skew from clonal expansion. Similarity networks connected unique CDR3 amino acid sequences within a donor whenever two sequences differed by a single Levenshtein edit. Published HIV-specific CDR3s (approximately 90 alpha, 702 beta) and CMV-specific CDR3s (around 13 alpha, a few hundred beta) were compiled and searched for in the repertoires. It was shown by random subsampling to size-matched repertoires that the decreased diversity of patients was not caused by their lower sequence numbers. The raw public reads went through TCRdb reprocessing: fastp at Q25, MiXCR clone calling, in-frame beta chains kept. CDR3 protein sequences are deduplicated, and each keeps its most common genes and DNA. What appears here as the V and J calls and clone size reflects TCRdb's work, not the paper's. The sample table lists 15,000 to 20,000 distinct CDR3 sequences, around 10% of them with a count of one. In total, the top ten clones hold approximately 3.4% of the sample.

About this clonotype: What this receptor recognizes is not known. It has no much larger one-base neighbor in the sample; base qualities were not kept.

Here is what the overall study found, with its caveats: By Jaccard index and by the count of highly shared sequences, healthy controls shared more CDR3s between individuals than HIV+ patients did. Only sixteen HIV-infected individuals were processed, which the authors considered a major limit on how widely the findings apply. MAIT cell alpha-chain CDR3s were found at high frequency in healthy controls but were severely depleted in HIV+ repertoires. Alpha-beta chain pairing was not determined in the samples. Donor HLA types were not determined in the study. Most CMV-associated CDR3s became more frequent during therapy, although their change was not significant, whereas HIV-associated CDR3s showed a significant decrease in frequency. HIV-infected repertoires had significantly higher mean Gini indices than controls, possibly reflecting oligoclonality. Eight alpha and eight beta V genes showed significantly different mean usage between HIV-infected patients and controls. The observed differences in diversity could not be explained by the slight differences in age and sex profiles between the study cohorts. Sequencing depth was restricted by the use of whole blood, which also prevented the dynamics of distinct T-cell subpopulations from being separated. Size-matched repertoire data did not replicate the apparent post-therapy recovery of the Gini index in HIV-infected patients. Compared with untreated HIV+ repertoires, healthy control repertoires had roughly threefold more distinct CDR3s and higher Shannon diversity. Rare events from HIV-infected data received too much weight under size-matching, and comparisons were complicated by unequal numbers of distinct sequences between patients and controls.

The chain is made from TRBV6-2 or TRBV6-3 and TRBJ1-1; 7 middle bases align to TRBD1. Sequencing was performed on blood. This clonotype originated in an adult in good health. The DNA reads TGTGCCAGCAGTCTAGGGACAGAGACCGAAGCTTTCTTT. Its translation reads: CASSLGTETEAFF.